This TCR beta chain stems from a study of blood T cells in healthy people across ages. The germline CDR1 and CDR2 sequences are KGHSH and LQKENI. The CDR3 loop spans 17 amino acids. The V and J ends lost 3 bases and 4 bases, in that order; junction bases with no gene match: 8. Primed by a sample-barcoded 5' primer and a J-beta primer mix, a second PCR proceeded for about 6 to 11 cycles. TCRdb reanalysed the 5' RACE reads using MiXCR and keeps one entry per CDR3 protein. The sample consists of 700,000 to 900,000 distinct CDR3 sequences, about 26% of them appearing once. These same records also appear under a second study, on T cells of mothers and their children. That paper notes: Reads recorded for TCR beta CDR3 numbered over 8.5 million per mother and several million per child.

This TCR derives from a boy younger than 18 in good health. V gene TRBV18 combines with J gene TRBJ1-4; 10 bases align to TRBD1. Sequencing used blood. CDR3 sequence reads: CASSPPRDRGFNEKLFF. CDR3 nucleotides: TGTGCCAGCTCACCTCCCCGGGACAGGGGCTTTAATGAAAAACTGTTTTTT. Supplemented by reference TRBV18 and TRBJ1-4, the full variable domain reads NAGVMQNPRHLVRRRGQEARLRCSPMKGHSHVYWYRQLPEEGLKFMVYLQKENIIDESGMPKERFSAEFPKEGPSILRIQQVVRGDSAAYFCASSPPRDRGFNEKLFFGSGTQLSVL.